This T cell receptor (beta chain) was captured in a study of T cell responses to AZD1222 COVID-19 vaccine. The V end was cut by 6 bases, the J end by 12 bases, with 20 bases between. The CDR3 loop spans 13 amino acids. CDR1 and CDR2 from the germline V gene are LNHNV and YYDKDF (reference sequence). Study outcomes and limitations: Unmutated regions of variants are reportedly targeted by nearly half of spike-specific TCRs. The span of vaccine-associated CD4 TCRs extended across spike, with dominance at 160-218 and 743-854.

For this clone: Its antigen is undetermined.

Using immunoSEQ multiplex PCR, the repertoire was profiled, and TCRdb retains in-frame clones only, with some absent. In the table there are over 150,000 clones, approximately 87% of which are singletons. The receptor's source is an adult in good health. The chain is built from TRBV15 and TRBJ1-1; no definite D call. The sequenced sample was peripheral blood, obtained on day 0 of MenACWY control vaccination. CDR3 nucleotides: TGTGCCACCAGTGTGATAGGAGGGATTAGAACTTTCTTT. Translating it yields CATSVIGGIRTFF.